This T cell receptor (beta chain) originates from a study of blood T cell repertoires in COVID-19. Per the germline V gene, CDR1 is SEHNR and CDR2 is FQNEAQ (reference sequence). V gave up 6 bases and J gave up 4 bases; unmatched junction bases: 9. The CDR3 consists of 15 residues. Here immunoSEQ multiplex PCR was the method, and the copy in TCRdb shows in-frame clones only, minus some. Of 200,000 or so clones in the sample, 81% were seen once. Sequenced sample: peripheral blood. This clonotype was obtained from a woman older than 75 with COVID-19, enrolled during active disease. This chain connects TRBV7-9 to TRBJ1-1, with 9 bases that match TRBD1. The CDR3 bases are TGTGCCAGCAGTAAGACCGGACAGGGGACCACTGAAGCTTTCTTT. It encodes CASSKTGQGTTEAFF.